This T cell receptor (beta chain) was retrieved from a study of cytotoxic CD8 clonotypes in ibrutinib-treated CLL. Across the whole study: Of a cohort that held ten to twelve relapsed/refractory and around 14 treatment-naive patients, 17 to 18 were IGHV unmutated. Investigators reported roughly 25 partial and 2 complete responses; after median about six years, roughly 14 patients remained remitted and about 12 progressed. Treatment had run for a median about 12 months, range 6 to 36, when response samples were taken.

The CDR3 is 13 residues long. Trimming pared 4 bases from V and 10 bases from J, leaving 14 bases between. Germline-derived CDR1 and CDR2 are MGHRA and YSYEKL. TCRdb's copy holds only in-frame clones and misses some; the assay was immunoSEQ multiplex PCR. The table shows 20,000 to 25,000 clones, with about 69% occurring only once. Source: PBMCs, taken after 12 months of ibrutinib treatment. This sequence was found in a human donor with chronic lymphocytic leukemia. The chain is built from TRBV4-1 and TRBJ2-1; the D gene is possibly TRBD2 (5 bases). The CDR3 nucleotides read TGCGCCAGCAGCCCAAGCGGCACGGAGGAGCAGTTCTTC. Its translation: CASSPSGTEEQFF.